Here is one T cell receptor (beta chain) with its context. The CDR3 consists of 14 residues. CDR1 and CDR2 (germline): SGHNT, YYREEE (reference sequence). V lost 5 bases and J lost 3; bases outside the gene matches: 4. This sample was included in a study of blood T cell repertoires in COVID-19. Authors' analysis steps: By means of reference gene primer amplification, nucleated cell counts were estimated. The method was immunoSEQ multiplex PCR; TCRdb's version includes in-frame clones alone and lacks a portion of them. That table is the source of V, J and clone size, and D and trimming were worked out from the DNA. The sample has about 220,000 clones, about four fifths seen once.

The chain links TRBV5-4 to TRBJ2-1, with 8 bases fitting TRBD1. The material sequenced was PBMCs or T cells enriched from blood (not recorded which). This TCR was recovered from a middle-aged woman who had recovered from COVID-19. The CDR3, as DNA: TGTGCCAGCAGAGTGGGACAGGACTACAATGAGCAGTTCTTC. It encodes CASRVGQDYNEQFF. Full variable domain (rest looked up from reference TRBV5-4 and TRBJ2-1): ETGVTQSPTHLIKTRGQQVTLRCSSQSGHNTVSWYQQALGQGPQFIFQYYREEENGRGNFPPRFSGLQFPNYSSELNVNALELDDSALYLCASRVGQDYNEQFFGPGTRLTVL.